This is a list of T cell receptor beta chains from one sample in a study of monozygotic twins with inflammatory bowel disease. TCRdb derives one entry per CDR3 protein from the 5' RACE reads, leaving out DNA. This sample's clone table lists about 300,000 distinct CDR3 sequences. The specimen was blood. All receptors come from a human donor with ulcerative colitis or Crohn's disease, or a healthy co-twin of an affected twin (not recorded which). CDR3s include the opening cysteine and the closing phenylalanine or tryptophan.

v_gene	j_gene	CDR3aa
TRBV3-1	TRBJ1-4	CASSQRGLDEKLFF
TRBV5-4	TRBJ2-5	CASSFGRTQYF
TRBV24-1	TRBJ2-1	CATSGGGRSEFF
TRBV19	TRBJ2-3	CASSLRQGRGTDTQYF
TRBV6-5	TRBJ2-5	CASSYASGGEETQYF
TRBV4-3	TRBJ1-1	CASSQVRRITEAFF
TRBV5-4	TRBJ2-3	CASSLAGIMSDTQYF
TRBV6-6	TRBJ2-7	CASSQDRIYEQYF
TRBV6-2/TRBV6-3	TRBJ1-4	CASSPVRRYEKLFF
TRBV20-1	TRBJ1-2	CSAKGHPKGGYTF
TRBV20-1	TRBJ1-6	CSATIGTVNSPLHF
TRBV27	TRBJ2-3	CASSLSDTDTQYF
TRBV20-1	TRBJ1-1	CSAQDQPEAFF
TRBV28	TRBJ1-5	CASSLWKQPQHF
TRBV5-1	TRBJ2-7	CASSLAAGGHEQYF
TRBV5-1	TRBJ2-7	CASSLARTTGSYEQYF
TRBV10-3	TRBJ2-1	CAISETGTSGGDEQFF
TRBV7-2	TRBJ2-2	CASRLGQYTGELFF
TRBV20-1	TRBJ1-3	CSARVPGSGNTIYF
TRBV6-1	TRBJ1-5	CASSEYWVRGGNQPQHF
TRBV20-1	TRBJ2-7	CSAPPGTGNYEQYF
TRBV19	TRBJ1-3	CASSTRQTAGNTIYF
TRBV6-1	TRBJ2-4	CASSGAGGPVGEIGKNIQYF
TRBV9	TRBJ2-1	CASSVVGSGNYNEQFF
TRBV20-1	TRBJ2-1	CSARTYSVGVDNEQFF
TRBV18	TRBJ2-3	CASSTLGTSASTDTQYF
TRBV5-1	TRBJ2-2	CASSRSSTGELFF
TRBV19	TRBJ2-1	CASTPRGARSYNEQFF
TRBV5-1	TRBJ2-4	CASSLGWTSGGKNIQYF
TRBV6-1	TRBJ1-4	CATSEDRGRAEKLFF
TRBV20-1	TRBJ2-2	CSANPLMRGGSGELFF
TRBV7-9	TRBJ2-3	CASSFGGPNTDTQYF
TRBV4-3	TRBJ2-1	CASSPGTSYDEQFF
TRBV29-1	TRBJ1-4	CSAKGGYEKLFF
TRBV6-1	TRBJ2-1	CASRDNSYHNEQFF
TRBV18	TRBJ1-5	CASSPPGAGGKGPQHF
TRBV7-2	TRBJ2-5	CASSLEGARETQYF
TRBV5-1	TRBJ2-1	CASSLKPGQEQFF
TRBV6-1	TRBJ2-7	CASNLGTGGSSEQYF
TRBV6-5	TRBJ2-2	CASSYQASTGELFF
TRBV4-3	TRBJ2-3	CASSQEVEARTQYF
TRBV12-3/TRBV12-4	TRBJ2-7	CASSLVGGLSGEQYF
TRBV12-3/TRBV12-4	TRBJ2-7	CASRPGTYDRYEQYF
TRBV7-2	TRBJ2-5	CASSLVGRVGETQYF
TRBV7-9	TRBJ2-7	CASTQLAGAYEQYF
TRBV20-1	TRBJ2-7	CSTGWGQSYEQYF
TRBV7-9	TRBJ2-3	CASSLSGQSTDTQYF
TRBV7-2	TRBJ2-7	CASSLGTYTREQYF
TRBV10-3	TRBJ2-7	CATRMGEPYEQYF
TRBV6-5	TRBJ2-7	CASSHRDTRSEQYF
TRBV7-2	TRBJ2-7	CASSDQGSSYEQYF
TRBV5-6	TRBJ2-1	CASRLAERGGEQFF
TRBV6-1	TRBJ1-6	CASSNARNSPLHF
TRBV6-2/TRBV6-3	TRBJ2-7	CASSRLRDREDEQYF